Listed below are T cell receptor beta chains from one sample, sequenced in a study of cytomegalovirus exposure and HLA in healthy donors. Produced via immunoSEQ multiplex PCR; TCRdb's table is partial and in-frame only. The sample consists of some 150,000 clones, around 79% of them appearing once. Sequenced material: PBMCs. These receptors were obtained from a man aged 35 to 55 in good health and CMV-seronegative. Each CDR3 is given with its conserved first and last residue. The D gene is left open where the match is weak. Where a row states a size, it is once, few, many or the class of an expanded clone; other rows omit it.

>TRBJ2-2|TRBV9|-|-
CASSDRQVSGELFF
TGTGCCAGCAGCGATCGACAGGTTAGCGGGGAGCTGTTTTTT
>TRBJ1-2|TRBV7-9|-|-
CASSLAGSASSYTF
TGTGCCAGCAGCTTAGCAGGATCTGCTAGTAGCTACACCTTC
>TRBJ1-1|TRBV7-2|-|TRBD1
CASSARATGASNTEAFF
TGTGCCAGCAGCGCAAGAGCAACAGGGGCGAGTAACACTGAAGCTTTCTTT
>TRBJ1-2|TRBV9|-|TRBD1
CASSTLTGTGKGYTF
TGTGCCAGCAGCACCCTTACCGGGACAGGGAAAGGCTACACCTTC
>TRBJ2-3|TRBV27|few|TRBD2
CASSGLAGGTTDTQYF
TGTGCCAGCAGCGGACTAGCGGGGGGGACCACAGATACGCAGTATTTT
>TRBJ1-5|TRBV30|few|TRBD1
CAWRRTGASSNQPQHF
TGTGCCTGGAGAAGGACAGGAGCCTCTAGCAATCAGCCCCAGCATTTT
>TRBJ1-2|TRBV6-1|-|-
CASSDLGGTNYGYTF
TGTGCCAGCAGTGATTTGGGGGGTACTAACTATGGCTACACCTTC
>TRBJ1-4|TRBV27|-|-
CASSRTDKNEKLFF
TGTGCCAGCAGTCGGACAGACAAAAATGAAAAACTGTTTTTT
>TRBJ2-6|TRBV30|-|-
CAWSPLFVTVGSGANVLTF
TGTGCCTGGAGTCCCCTCTTTGTGACAGTGGGCTCTGGGGCCAACGTCCTGACTTTC
>TRBJ1-6|TRBV6-5|-|-
CASSYNTASPLHF
TGTGCCAGCAGTTACAATACTGCATCACCCCTCCACTTT
>TRBJ1-1|TRBV5-1|-|-
CASSSAGTKNTEAFF
TGCGCCAGCAGCTCGGCCGGGACAAAGAACACTGAAGCTTTCTTT
>TRBJ1-4|TRBV5-1|-|-
CASSNTITNEKLFF
TGCGCCAGCAGCAACACCATAACTAATGAAAAACTGTTTTTT
>TRBJ1-4|TRBV30|few|-
CAWSAAHGMGKTVF
TGTGCCTGGAGTGCGGCCCACGGGATGGGAAAAACTGTTTTT
>TRBJ2-1|TRBV13|-|TRBD1
CASSLGQGTFNEQFF
TGTGCCAGCAGCCTCGGACAGGGGACCTTCAATGAGCAGTTCTTC
>TRBJ2-7|TRBV2|-|TRBD1
CASSRGQGIYEQYF
TGTGCCAGCAGTAGGGGACAGGGAATCTACGAGCAGTACTTC
>TRBJ2-7|TRBV7-9|few|-
CASSSTGHYEQYF
TGTGCCAGCAGCTCCACGGGTCACTACGAGCAGTACTTC
>TRBJ1-2|TRBV7-9|once|-
CASSPSREYGYTF
TGTGCCAGCAGCCCCAGTCGGGAGTATGGCTACACCTTC
>TRBJ1-4|TRBV6-1|-|-
CASSDYLRGVEEKLFF
TGTGCCAGCAGTGATTACCTAAGGGGTGTAGAGGAAAAACTGTTTTTT
>TRBJ1-1|TRBV30|-|-
CAWSWGGTEAFF
TGTGCCTGGAGTTGGGGGGGCACTGAAGCTTTCTTT
>TRBJ2-2|TRBV29-1|-|-
CSVDTGNTGELFF
TGCAGCGTTGACACCGGGAACACCGGGGAGCTGTTTTTT
>TRBJ1-1|TRBV7-3|-|TRBD1
CASSFRQGIAEAFF
TGTGCCAGCAGCTTCCGACAGGGGATTGCTGAAGCTTTCTTT
>TRBJ2-7|TRBV28|many|-
CASSQTGLVHEQYF
TGTGCCAGCAGTCAAACAGGGTTGGTCCACGAGCAGTACTTC
>TRBJ1-4|TRBV5-4|once|-
CASSPTAATNEKLFF
TGTGCCAGCAGTCCAACCGCGGCAACTAATGAAAAACTGTTTTTT
>TRBJ1-6|TRBV30|few|-
CAWRDTMRTDNSPLHF
TGTGCCTGGCGGGATACAATGAGGACAGATAATTCACCCCTCCACTTT
>TRBJ1-2|TRBV7-9|-|-
CASSHDSQPLFYGYTF
TGTGCCAGCAGCCACGACAGCCAACCATTATTCTATGGCTACACCTTC
>TRBJ1-2|TRBV10-3|-|TRBD1
CAISGTGNYGYTF
TGTGCCATCAGTGGGACAGGGAACTATGGCTACACCTTC
>TRBJ2-1|TRBV7-9|-|TRBD2
CASSPLLAGGFDEQFF
TGTGCCAGCAGCCCCCTCCTAGCGGGGGGTTTCGATGAGCAGTTCTTC
>TRBJ2-7|TRBV5-6|-|TRBD1
CASSLGGQGNREQYF
TGTGCCAGCAGCTTGGGCGGACAGGGGAATCGCGAGCAGTACTTC
>TRBJ1-1|TRBV4-1|-|-
CASSQGRGVNTEAFF
TGCGCCAGCAGCCAAGGACGGGGGGTGAACACTGAAGCTTTCTTT
>TRBJ1-3|TRBV5-1|-|TRBD1
CASSRTGAGNTIYF
TGCGCCAGCAGCCGGACAGGGGCTGGAAACACCATATATTTT
>TRBJ2-1|TRBV7-2|-|TRBD2
CASSSPGRAGGPHEQFF
TGTGCCAGCAGCTCCCCCGGTCGTGCGGGGGGGCCCCATGAGCAGTTCTTC